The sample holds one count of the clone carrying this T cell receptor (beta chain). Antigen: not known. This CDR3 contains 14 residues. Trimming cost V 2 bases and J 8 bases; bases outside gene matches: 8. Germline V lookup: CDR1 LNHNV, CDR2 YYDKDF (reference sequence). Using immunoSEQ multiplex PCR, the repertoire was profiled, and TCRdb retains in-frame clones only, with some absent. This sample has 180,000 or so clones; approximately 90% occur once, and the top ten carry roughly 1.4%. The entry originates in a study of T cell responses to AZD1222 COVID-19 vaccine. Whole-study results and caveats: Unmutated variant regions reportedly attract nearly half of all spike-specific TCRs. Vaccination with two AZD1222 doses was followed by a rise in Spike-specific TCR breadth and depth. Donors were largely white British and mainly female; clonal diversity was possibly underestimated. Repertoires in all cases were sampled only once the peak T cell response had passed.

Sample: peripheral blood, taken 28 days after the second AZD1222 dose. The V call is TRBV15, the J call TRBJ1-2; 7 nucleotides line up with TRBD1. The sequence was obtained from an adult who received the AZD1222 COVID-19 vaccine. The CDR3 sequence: CATSRWEGAGGYTF. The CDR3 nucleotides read TGTGCCACCAGCAGATGGGAGGGGGCCGGGGGCTACACCTTC. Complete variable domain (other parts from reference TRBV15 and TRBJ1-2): DAMVIQNPRYQVTQFGKPVTLSCSQTLNHNVMYWYQQKSSQAPKLLFHYYDKDFNNEADTPDNFQSRRPNTSFCFLDIRSPGLGDTAMYLCATSRWEGAGGYTFGSGTRLTVV.